The T cell receptor beta chain described here comes from a study of blood T cell repertoires in COVID-19. Study information: Collection of acute and convalescent COVID-19 samples took place in the United States, Italy and Spain.

Individuals in the exposed group had encountered a COVID-19 case within 2 weeks preceding study entry. Authors' methods: Counts of nucleated cells, estimated from reference gene primer amplification, were obtained. Sequenced by immunoSEQ multiplex PCR; TCRdb stores in-frame clones only, minus some. That table is the source of V, J and clone size, and D and trimming were worked out from the DNA. The table lists roughly 58,000 clones, roughly 70% of them singletons. The CDR3 has 16 residues. V lost 1 base and J lost 5, with 12 bases in between. Germline lookup yields CDR1 SEHNR and CDR2 FQNEAQ (reference sequence).

V and J are TRBV7-9 and TRBJ1-6; D call uncertain. The sample taken for sequencing was PBMCs or T cells enriched from blood (not recorded which). The sequence came from a woman aged 55-75 years who had been exposed to COVID-19. CDR3 nucleotides: TGTGCCAGCAGCTTAGAACGCGTGTTGGATAATTCACCCCTCCACTTT. It specifies CASSLERVLDNSPLHF.